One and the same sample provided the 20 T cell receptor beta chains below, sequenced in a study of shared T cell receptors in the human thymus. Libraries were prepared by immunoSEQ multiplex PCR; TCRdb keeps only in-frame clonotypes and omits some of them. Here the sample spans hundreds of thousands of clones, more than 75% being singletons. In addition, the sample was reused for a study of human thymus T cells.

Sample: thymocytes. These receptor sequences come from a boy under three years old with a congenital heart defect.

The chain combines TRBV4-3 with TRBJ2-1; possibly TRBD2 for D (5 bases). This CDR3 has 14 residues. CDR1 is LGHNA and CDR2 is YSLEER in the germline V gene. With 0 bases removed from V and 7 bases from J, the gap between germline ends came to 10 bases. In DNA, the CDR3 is TGCGCCAGCAGCCAAGAATGGACTTTGAATGAGCAGTTCTTC. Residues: CASSQEWTLNEQFF.

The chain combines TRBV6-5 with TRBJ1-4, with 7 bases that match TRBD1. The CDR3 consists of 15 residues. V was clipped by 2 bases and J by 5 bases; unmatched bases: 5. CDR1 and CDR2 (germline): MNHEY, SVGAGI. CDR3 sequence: CASSYPRRGNEKLFF. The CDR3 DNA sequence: TGTGCCAGCAGTTACCCTCGCAGGGGGAATGAAAAACTGTTTTTT.

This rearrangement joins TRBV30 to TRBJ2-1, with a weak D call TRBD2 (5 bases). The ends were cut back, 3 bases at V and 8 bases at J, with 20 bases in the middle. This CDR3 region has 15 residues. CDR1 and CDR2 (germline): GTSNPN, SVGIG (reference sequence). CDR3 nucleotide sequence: TGTGCCTGGAGGGAAAGCGGCCCTCCTTGCGATGAGCAGTTCTTC. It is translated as CAWRESGPPCDEQFF.

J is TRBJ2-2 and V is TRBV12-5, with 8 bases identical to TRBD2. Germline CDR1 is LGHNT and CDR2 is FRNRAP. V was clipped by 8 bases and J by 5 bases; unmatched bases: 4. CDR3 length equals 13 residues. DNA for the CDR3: TGTGCTAGTCGGGAGGGTAGGACCGGGGAGCTGTTTTTT. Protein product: CASREGRTGELFF.

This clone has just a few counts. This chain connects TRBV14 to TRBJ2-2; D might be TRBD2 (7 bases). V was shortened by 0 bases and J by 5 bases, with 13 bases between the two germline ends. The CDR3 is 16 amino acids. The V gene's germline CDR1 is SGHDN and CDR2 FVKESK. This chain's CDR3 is CASSQDGRGRTGELFF. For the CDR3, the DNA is TGTGCCAGCAGCCAAGATGGGCGGGGGCGGACCGGGGAGCTGTTTTTT.

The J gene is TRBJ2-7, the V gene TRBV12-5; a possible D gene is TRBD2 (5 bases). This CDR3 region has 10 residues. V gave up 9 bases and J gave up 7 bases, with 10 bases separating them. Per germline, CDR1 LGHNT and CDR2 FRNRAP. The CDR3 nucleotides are TGTGCTAGGGGTACGGGGGAGCAGTACTTC. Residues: CARGTGEQYF.

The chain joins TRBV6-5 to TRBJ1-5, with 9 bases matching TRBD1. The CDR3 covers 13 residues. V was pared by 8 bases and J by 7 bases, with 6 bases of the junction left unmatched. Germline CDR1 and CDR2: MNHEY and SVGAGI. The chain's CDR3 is CASGDREVQPQHF. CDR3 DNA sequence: TGTGCCAGCGGGGACAGGGAAGTGCAGCCCCAGCATTTT.

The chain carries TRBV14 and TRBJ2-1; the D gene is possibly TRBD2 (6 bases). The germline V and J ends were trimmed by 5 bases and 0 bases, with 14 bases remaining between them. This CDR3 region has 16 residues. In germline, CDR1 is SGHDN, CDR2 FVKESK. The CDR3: CASSFRAGSSYNEQFF. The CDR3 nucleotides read TGTGCCAGCAGCTTCAGGGCGGGGAGCTCCTACAATGAGCAGTTCTTC.

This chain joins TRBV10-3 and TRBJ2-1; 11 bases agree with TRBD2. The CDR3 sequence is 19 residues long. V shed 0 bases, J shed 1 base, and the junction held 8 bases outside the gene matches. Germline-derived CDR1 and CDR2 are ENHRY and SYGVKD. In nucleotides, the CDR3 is TGTGCCATCAGTGAGTCTATCCTAGCGGGAGGACCTTCCTACAATGAGCAGTTCTTC. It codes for CAISESILAGGPSYNEQFF.

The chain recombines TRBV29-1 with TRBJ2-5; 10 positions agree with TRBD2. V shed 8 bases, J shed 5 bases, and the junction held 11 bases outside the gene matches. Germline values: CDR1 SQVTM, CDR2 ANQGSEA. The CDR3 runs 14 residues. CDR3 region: CSHPSRAGGETQYF. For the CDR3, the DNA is TGCAGCCACCCAAGCCGAGCGGGAGGGGAGACCCAGTACTTC.

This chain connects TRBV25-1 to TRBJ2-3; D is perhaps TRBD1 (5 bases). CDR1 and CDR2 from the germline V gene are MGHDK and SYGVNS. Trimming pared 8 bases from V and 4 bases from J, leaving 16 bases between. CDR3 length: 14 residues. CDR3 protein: CASRQTWAPDTQYF. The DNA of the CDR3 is TGTGCCAGCCGACAGACATGGGCGCCAGATACGCAGTATTTT.

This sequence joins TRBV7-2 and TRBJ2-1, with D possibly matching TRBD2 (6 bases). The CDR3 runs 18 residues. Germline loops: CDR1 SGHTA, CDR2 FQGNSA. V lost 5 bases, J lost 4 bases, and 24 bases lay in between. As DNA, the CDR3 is TGTGCCAGCAGCCCGTCGACCCGTACGGGGGAGGTATACAATGAGCAGTTCTTC. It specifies CASSPSTRTGEVYNEQFF. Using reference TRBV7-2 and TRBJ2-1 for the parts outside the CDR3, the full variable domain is GAGVSQSPSNKVTEKGKDVELRCDPISGHTALYWYRQSLGQGLEFLIYFQGNSAPDKSGLPSDRFSAERTGGSVSTLTIQRTQQEDSAVYLCASSPSTRTGEVYNEQFFGPGTRLTVL.

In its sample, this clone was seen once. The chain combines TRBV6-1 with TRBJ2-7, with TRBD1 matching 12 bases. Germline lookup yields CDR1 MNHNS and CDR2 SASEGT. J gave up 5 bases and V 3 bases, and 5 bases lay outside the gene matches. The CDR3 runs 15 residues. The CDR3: CASSDRDRGRDEQYF. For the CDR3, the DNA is TGTGCCAGCAGTGACCGGGACAGGGGGCGAGACGAGCAGTACTTC.

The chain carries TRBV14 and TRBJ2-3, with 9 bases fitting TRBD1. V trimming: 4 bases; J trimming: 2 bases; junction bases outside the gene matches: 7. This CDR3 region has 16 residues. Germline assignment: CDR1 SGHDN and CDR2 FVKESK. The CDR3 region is CASSPRDRATTDTQYF. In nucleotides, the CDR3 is TGTGCCAGCAGCCCGCGGGACAGGGCAACCACAGATACGCAGTATTTT.

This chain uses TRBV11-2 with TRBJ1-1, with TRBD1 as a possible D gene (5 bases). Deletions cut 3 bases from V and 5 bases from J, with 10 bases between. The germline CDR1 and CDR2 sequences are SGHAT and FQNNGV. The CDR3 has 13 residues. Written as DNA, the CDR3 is TGTGCCAGCAGCTTCCAGGGCCGGACTGAAGCTTTCTTT. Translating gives CASSFQGRTEAFF.

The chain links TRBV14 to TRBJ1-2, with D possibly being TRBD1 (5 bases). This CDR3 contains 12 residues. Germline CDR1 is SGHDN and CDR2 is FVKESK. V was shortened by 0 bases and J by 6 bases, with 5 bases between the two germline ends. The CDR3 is CASSQDRDGYTF. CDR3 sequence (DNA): TGTGCCAGCAGCCAAGACAGGGATGGCTACACCTTC. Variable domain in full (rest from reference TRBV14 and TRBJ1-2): EAGVTQFPSHSVIEKGQTVTLRCDPISGHDNLYWYRRVMGKEIKFLLHFVKESKQDESGMPNNRFLAERTGGTYSTLKVQPAELEDSGVYFCASSQDRDGYTFGSGTRLTVV.

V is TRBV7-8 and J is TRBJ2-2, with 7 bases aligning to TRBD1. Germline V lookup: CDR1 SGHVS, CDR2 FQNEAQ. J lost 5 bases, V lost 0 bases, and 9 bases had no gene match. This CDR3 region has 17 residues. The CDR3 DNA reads TGTGCCAGCAGCTTAGCGCTAAGACAGGGTGGGACCGGGGAGCTGTTTTTT. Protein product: CASSLALRQGGTGELFF.

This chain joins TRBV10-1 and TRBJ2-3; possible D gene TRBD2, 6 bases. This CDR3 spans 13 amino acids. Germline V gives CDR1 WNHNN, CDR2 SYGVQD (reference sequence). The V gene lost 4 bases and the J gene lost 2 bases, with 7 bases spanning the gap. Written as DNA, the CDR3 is TGCGCCAGCAGTGGGGACTCCACAGATACGCAGTATTTT. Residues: CASSGDSTDTQYF.

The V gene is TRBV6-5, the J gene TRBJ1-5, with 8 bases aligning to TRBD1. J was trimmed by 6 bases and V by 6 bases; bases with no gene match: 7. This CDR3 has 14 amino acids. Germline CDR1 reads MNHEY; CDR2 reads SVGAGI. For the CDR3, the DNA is TGTGCCAGCAGCCACAGGGGGTCGGGTCAGCCCCAGCATTTT. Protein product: CASSHRGSGQPQHF.

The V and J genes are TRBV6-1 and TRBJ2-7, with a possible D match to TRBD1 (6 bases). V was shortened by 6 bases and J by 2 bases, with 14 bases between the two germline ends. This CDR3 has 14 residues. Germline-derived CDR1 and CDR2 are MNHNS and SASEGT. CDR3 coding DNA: TGTGCCAGCAGCCCCGACAGGAGTGCCTACGAGCAGTACTTC. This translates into CASSPDRSAYEQYF.